The sequence of this TCR beta chain was determined in a study of cytomegalovirus exposure and HLA in healthy donors. As for the study in general: A data release that came early held approximately 85 million unique TCRs from HLA-typed donors. Study-level findings and limits: Specificity of a few CMV-associated chains for CMV antigens was verified in vitro.

Per the germline V gene, CDR1 is LNHNV and CDR2 is YYDKDF (reference sequence). CDR3 length equals 18 residues. V was clipped by 1 base and J by 3 bases, with 22 bases between them. This PCR relied on a set of 60 Vbeta primers and 13 Jbeta primers. Profiled with immunoSEQ multiplex PCR; TCRdb holds only in-frame clones, not every one. Of roughly 260,000 clones listed, roughly 81% are singletons. Concerning this clone itself: Its cognate antigen is unknown.

The chain uses TRBV15 and TRBJ2-7, with a possible D match to TRBD1 (6 bases). The material sequenced was PBMCs. The clonotype comes from a woman between 40 and 55 years old in good health and CMV-seropositive. The CDR3 here is CATSRVQGTLGEFYEQYF. The CDR3 DNA reads as TGTGCCACCAGCAGAGTGCAGGGGACGTTGGGAGAATTCTACGAGCAGTACTTC.